This TCR beta chain was identified in a study of T cell responses to AZD1222 COVID-19 vaccine. General study points: Repertoire sampling occurred only after the peak T cell response.

The CDR3 is 17 amino acids. The germline V gene encodes CDR1 KGHSH and CDR2 LQKENI. J lost 4 bases, V lost 2 bases, and 6 bases had no gene match. This clone was observed a single time. Its target is not known. Profiled with immunoSEQ multiplex PCR; TCRdb holds only in-frame clones, not every one. This sample yields approximately 150,000 clones, of which 85% to 90% are seen a single time; 1.5% to 2% belongs to the top ten. The specimen was peripheral blood, collected on day 0 of AZD1222 vaccination. The genes are TRBV18 and TRBJ2-7, with 15 bases identical to TRBD2. The sequence derives from an adult in good health. The CDR3 DNA follows: TGTGCCAGCTCACCAAGGGGACTAGCGGGAGGAGGGTACGAGCAGTACTTC. This sequence encodes CASSPRGLAGGGYEQYF.